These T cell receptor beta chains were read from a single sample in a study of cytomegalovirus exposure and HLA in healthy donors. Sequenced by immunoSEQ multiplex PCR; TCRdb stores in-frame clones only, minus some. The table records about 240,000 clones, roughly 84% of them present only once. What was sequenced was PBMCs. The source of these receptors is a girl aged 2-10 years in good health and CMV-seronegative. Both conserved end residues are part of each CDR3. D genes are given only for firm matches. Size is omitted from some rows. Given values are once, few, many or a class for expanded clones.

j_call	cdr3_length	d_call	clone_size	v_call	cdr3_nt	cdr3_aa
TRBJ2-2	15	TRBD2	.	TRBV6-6	TGTGCCGGACGGACTAGCGGGGGTTCTACCGGGGAGCTGTTTTTT	CAGRTSGGSTGELFF
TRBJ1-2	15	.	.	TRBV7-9	TGTGCCAGCTCGGGGGACGCCGGGCCTCGGGATGGCTACACCTTC	CASSGDAGPRDGYTF
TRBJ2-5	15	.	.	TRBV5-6	TGTGCCAGCAGCTTAGCCAGGGGAGGGTTAGAGACCCAGTACTTC	CASSLARGGLETQYF
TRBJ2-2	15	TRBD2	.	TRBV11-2	TGTGCCAGCAGCTTCCTTAGCGGGGTCACCGGGGAGCTGTTTTTT	CASSFLSGVTGELFF
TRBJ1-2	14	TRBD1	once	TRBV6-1	TGTGCCAGCAGTGAAACCCACAGGGGATATGGCTACACCTTC	CASSETHRGYGYTF
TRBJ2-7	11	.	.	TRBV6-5	TGTGCCAGCATCAGGGGAAACGAGCAGTACTTC	CASIRGNEQYF
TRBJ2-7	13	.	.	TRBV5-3	TGTGCCAGAAGCGGGGAGGACGGCTACGAGCAGTACTTC	CARSGEDGYEQYF
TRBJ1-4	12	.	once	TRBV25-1	TGTGCCAGCAGTTTCGCCGGTGAAAAACTGTTTTTT	CASSFAGEKLFF
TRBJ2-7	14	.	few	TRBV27	TGTGCCAGCAGTCCAATTCTCGCTTGGCACGAGCAGTACTTC	CASSPILAWHEQYF
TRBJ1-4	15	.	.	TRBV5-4	TGTGCCAGCAGCAGAGGAGACAGGCAACGTGAAAAACTGTTTTTT	CASSRGDRQREKLFF
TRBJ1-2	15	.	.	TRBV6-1	TGTGCCAGCAGTAGTCGACAGCCGACAGGCTATGGCTACACCTTC	CASSSRQPTGYGYTF
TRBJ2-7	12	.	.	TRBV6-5	TGTGCCAGCAGTTACCGGGTCGCCGAGCAGTACTTC	CASSYRVAEQYF
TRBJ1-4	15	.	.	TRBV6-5	TGTGCCAGCAGTTACTCCGGGGAGGGCTATGAAAAACTGTTTTTT	CASSYSGEGYEKLFF
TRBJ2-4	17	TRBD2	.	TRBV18	TGTGCCAGCTCACCCATCCCTAGCGGGGGGGCCGGAAACATTCAGTACTTC	CASSPIPSGGAGNIQYF
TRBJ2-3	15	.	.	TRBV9	TGTGCCAGCAGCGGGTGGGGGGGGCTGGCAGATACGCAGTATTTT	CASSGWGGLADTQYF
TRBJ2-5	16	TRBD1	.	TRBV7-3	TGTGCCAGCAGCCCTCCGAGGACAGGGTATAGTAGGACCCAGTACTTC	CASSPPRTGYSRTQYF
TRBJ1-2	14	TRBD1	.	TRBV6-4	TGTGCCAGCAGTGGGATCGACAGGGACTATGGCTACACCTTC	CASSGIDRDYGYTF
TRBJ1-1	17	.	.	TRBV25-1	TGTGCCAGCAGTGACCGTCCTTTTGCGGGGGCGCGGACTGAAGCTTTCTTT	CASSDRPFAGARTEAFF
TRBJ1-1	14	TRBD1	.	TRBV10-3	TGTGCCATCACCATGGGACAGGGGAACACTGAAGCTTTCTTT	CAITMGQGNTEAFF
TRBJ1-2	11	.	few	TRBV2	TGTGCCAGCATGATGGAGGGTGGCTACACCTTC	CASMMEGGYTF
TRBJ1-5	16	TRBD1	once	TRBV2	TGTGCCAGCGGGTTTGGGACAGTTGCTAGCAATCAGCCCCAGCATTTT	CASGFGTVASNQPQHF
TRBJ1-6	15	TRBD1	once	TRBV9	TGTGCCAGCAGCGCCCAGGGACAGGGTCCTTCACCCCTCCACTTT	CASSAQGQGPSPLHF
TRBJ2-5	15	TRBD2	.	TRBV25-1	TGTGCCAGCAGCACTAGCGGGAGGTACCAAGAGACCCAGTACTTC	CASSTSGRYQETQYF
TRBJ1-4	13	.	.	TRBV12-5	TGTGCTAGTGCCCGGGCGGGCAATGAAAAACTGTTTTTT	CASARAGNEKLFF
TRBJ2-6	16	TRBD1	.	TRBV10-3	TGTGCCATCAGTGGGACAGGGGGCGCTGGGGCCAACGTCCTGACTTTC	CAISGTGGAGANVLTF
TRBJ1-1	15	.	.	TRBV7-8	TGTGCCAGCAGCCCCCGCACAGGCCAAGCCACTGAAGCTTTCTTT	CASSPRTGQATEAFF
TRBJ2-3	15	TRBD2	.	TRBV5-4	TGTGCCAGCAGCTTGGCGGGGGGGCCGGCAGATACGCAGTATTTT	CASSLAGGPADTQYF
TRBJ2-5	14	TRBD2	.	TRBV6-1	TGTGCCAGCCACTTTAGCGGGAGAGATAAGACCCAGTACTTC	CASHFSGRDKTQYF
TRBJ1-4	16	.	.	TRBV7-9	TGTGCCAGCAGCTTAGGTTTGATAGAAACGAATGAAAAACTGTTTTTT	CASSLGLIETNEKLFF
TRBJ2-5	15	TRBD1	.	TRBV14	TGTGCCAGCAGCCAAAGGACAGGGTTCCAAGAGACCCAGTACTTC	CASSQRTGFQETQYF
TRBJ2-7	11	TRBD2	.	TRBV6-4	TGTGCCAGCATAGCGGGGAAAGAGCAGTACTTC	CASIAGKEQYF
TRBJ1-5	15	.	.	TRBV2	TGTGCCAGCACATGGACAGTTAATAGCAATCAGCCCCAGCATTTT	CASTWTVNSNQPQHF
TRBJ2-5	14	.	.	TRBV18	TGTGCCAGCTCACAGACAGTCCACCAAGAGACCCAGTACTTC	CASSQTVHQETQYF
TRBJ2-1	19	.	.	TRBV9	TGTGCCAGCAGCGCCAGCGGGACACATTTTGGGCTTCTTAACAATGAGCAGTTCTTC	CASSASGTHFGLLNNEQFF
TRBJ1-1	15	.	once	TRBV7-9	TGTGCCAGCAGCCGGCAGGGTGGGATGGAGACTGAAGCTTTCTTT	CASSRQGGMETEAFF
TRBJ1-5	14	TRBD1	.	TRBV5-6	TGTGCCAGCAGCCGGGGACAGAAAAATCAGCCCCAGCATTTT	CASSRGQKNQPQHF
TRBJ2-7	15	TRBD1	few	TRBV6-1	TGTGCCAGCATCCGAACAGGACAGGCCTCCTACGAGCAGTACTTC	CASIRTGQASYEQYF
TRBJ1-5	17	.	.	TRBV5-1	TGCGCCAGCAGCTTGTATCCTCCAGGCCTAACTAATCAGCCCCAGCATTTT	CASSLYPPGLTNQPQHF
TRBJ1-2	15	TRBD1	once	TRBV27	TGTGCCAGCAGTCCCGGGACAGGGGCTAACTATGGCTACACCTTC	CASSPGTGANYGYTF
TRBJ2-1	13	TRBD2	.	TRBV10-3	TGTGCCATCGGACTAGCGACCTACAATGAGCAGTTCTTC	CAIGLATYNEQFF
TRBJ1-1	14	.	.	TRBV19	TGTGCCAGTAGTATCGGGAGCTTGAACACTGAAGCTTTCTTT	CASSIGSLNTEAFF
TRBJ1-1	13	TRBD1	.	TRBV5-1	TGCGCCAGCAGCTTCCCGGGACAGCCTGAAGCTTTCTTT	CASSFPGQPEAFF
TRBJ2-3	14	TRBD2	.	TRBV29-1	TGCAGCGTTGCTTCGGGACTAGGCACAGATACGCAGTATTTT	CSVASGLGTDTQYF
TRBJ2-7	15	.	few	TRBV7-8	TGTGCCAGCAGCTTAGGGTCCGGGAGCCCCTACGAGCAGTACTTC	CASSLGSGSPYEQYF
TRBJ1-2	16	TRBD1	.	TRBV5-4	TGTGCCAGCAGCTGGGGGGACAGGGGGGTAACCAGTGGCTACACCTTC	CASSWGDRGVTSGYTF
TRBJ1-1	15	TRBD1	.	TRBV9	TGTGCCAGCAGCTACCGGGACAGGGGGGAAACTGAAGCTTTCTTT	CASSYRDRGETEAFF
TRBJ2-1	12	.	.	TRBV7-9	TGTTCCAGCACCCGACTCGCCAATGAGCAGTTCTTC	CSSTRLANEQFF
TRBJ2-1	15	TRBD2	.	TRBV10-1	TGCGCCAGCAGTGAGGTAGCGGGAGACTACAATGAGCAGTTCTTC	CASSEVAGDYNEQFF
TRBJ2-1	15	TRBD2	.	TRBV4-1	TGCGCCAGCGCTAGGACGATAGCGGGGGACAATGAGCAGTTCTTC	CASARTIAGDNEQFF
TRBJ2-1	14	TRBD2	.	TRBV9	TGTGCCAGCAGCGCAGGACTAGCGGGAGGTGAGCAGTTCTTC	CASSAGLAGGEQFF
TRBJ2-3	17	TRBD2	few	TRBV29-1	TGCAGCGTTGACCGCCCAACCGGACTAGCTATCACAGATACGCAGTATTTT	CSVDRPTGLAITDTQYF
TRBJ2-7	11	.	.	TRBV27	TGTGCCAGCAGTTTTAGCGACGAGCAGTACTTC	CASSFSDEQYF
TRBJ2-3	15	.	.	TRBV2	TGTGCCAGCAGTGTGGCTAGTGATTCGACAGATGCGCAGTATTTT	CASSVASDSTDAQYF
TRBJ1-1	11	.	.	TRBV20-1	TGCAGTGTTCAGGGTACCCCTGAAGCTTTCTTT	CSVQGTPEAFF
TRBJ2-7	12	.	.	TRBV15	TGTGCCACCAGCAGAGATCTTAACGAGCAGTACTTC	CATSRDLNEQYF
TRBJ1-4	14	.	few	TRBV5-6	TGTGCCAGCAGCTTGTGGCAGGGTGAGGAAAAACTGTTTTTT	CASSLWQGEEKLFF
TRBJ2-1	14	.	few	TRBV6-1	TGTGCCAGCAGTGAACAGGGGCGCTACAATGAGCAGTTCTTC	CASSEQGRYNEQFF
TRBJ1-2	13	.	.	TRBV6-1	TGTGCCAGCAGGATGGCCGGGTCCTATGGCTACACCTTC	CASRMAGSYGYTF
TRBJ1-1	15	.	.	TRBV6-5	TGTGCCAGCAGTCTAGATAATCGAATGAACACTGAAGCTTTCTTT	CASSLDNRMNTEAFF
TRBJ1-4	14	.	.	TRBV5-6	TGTGCCAGCAGCTTGATGCGGGGGGATGAAAAACTGTTTTTT	CASSLMRGDEKLFF